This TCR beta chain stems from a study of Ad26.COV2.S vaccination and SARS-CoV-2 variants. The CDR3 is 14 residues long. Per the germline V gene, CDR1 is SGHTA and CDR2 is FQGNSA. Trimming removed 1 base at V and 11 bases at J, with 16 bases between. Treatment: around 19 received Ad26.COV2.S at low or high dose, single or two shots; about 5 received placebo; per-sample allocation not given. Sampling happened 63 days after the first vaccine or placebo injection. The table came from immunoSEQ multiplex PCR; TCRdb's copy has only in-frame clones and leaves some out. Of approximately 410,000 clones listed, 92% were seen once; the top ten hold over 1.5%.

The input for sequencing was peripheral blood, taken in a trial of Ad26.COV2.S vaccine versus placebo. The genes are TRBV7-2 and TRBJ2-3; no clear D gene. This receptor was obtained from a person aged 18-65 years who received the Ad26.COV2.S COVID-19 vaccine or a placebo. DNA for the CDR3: TGTGCCAGCAGCTTAGGCGGCTCCTCCCGTGGGCAGTATTTT. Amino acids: CASSLGGSSRGQYF.